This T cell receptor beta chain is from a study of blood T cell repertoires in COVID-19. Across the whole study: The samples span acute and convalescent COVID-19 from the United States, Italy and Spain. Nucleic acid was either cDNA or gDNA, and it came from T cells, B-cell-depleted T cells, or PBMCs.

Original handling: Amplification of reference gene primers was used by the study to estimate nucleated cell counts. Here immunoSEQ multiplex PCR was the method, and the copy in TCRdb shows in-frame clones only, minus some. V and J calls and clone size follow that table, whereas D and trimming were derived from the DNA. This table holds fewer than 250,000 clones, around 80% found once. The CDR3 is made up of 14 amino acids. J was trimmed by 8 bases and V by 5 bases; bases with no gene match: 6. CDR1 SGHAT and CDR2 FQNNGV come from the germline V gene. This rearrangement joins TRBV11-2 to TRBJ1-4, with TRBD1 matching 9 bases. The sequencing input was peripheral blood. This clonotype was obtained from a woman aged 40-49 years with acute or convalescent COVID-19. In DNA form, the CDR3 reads TGTGCCAGCAGCACAAACAGGGGGCACGAAAAACTGTTTTTT. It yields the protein CASSTNRGHEKLFF.